This record concerns one TCR beta chain sequence. Drawn from each donor were ten milliliters of peripheral blood. Total RNA was extracted at no less than 6 micrograms per sample. A J-beta primer mix and a sample-barcoded 5' primer were used in a second PCR of roughly 6 to 11 cycles. Each cDNA molecule was tagged by a template-switch adaptor that had 12 random nucleotides. TCRdb reprocessed the 5' RACE reads with MiXCR, giving one entry per CDR3 protein. In the table there are about 570,000 distinct CDR3 sequences, approximately 25% of which are singletons. These data originate in a study of blood T cells in healthy people across ages. The source of this sequence is a woman in her 70s in good health. Sequencing used blood.

In DNA, the CDR3 is TGTGCCAGCAGCTTAGGGGGACCGACCCCCTCCTACGAGCAGTACTTC. Translated, it gives CASSLGGPTPSYEQYF. The chain couples TRBV11-3 to TRBJ2-7; D may match TRBD1 or TRBD2 (5 bases each). The ends were cut back, 1 base at V and 0 bases at J, with 13 bases in the middle. This CDR3 has 16 amino acids. Germline V lookup: CDR1 SGHNT, CDR2 YENEEA.